The T cell receptor (beta chain) described here comes from a study of post-analysis software for immune sequencing data. At the level of the study: Relapsing-remitting, secondary progressive and progressive-relapsing multiple sclerosis were all included among the disease courses.

Whole-study results and caveats: Strong co-clustering by F measure was evident for samples that had been prepared in the same batch. Significantly lower normalized Chao1 diversity was found in patients with multiple sclerosis relative to controls. TRBV5-6, TRBV5-1 and TRBV20-1 were among 4 or 5 TRBV segments more frequent in patients than controls.

Unique-molecular-identifier-tagged TCR beta cDNA libraries were used. With roughly 0.95 to 11 million T cells as the source, some 510,000 cDNA molecules resulted. A single record per CDR3 protein comes from TCRdb applying MiXCR to the PCR reads. The data contain approximately 730,000 distinct CDR3 sequences, roughly 46% of them singletons. Trimming took 1 base from V and 2 from J, leaving 7 bases between them. Germline V CDR1 and CDR2: SGHRS, YFSETQ. This CDR3 is 13 amino acids long. On this clonotype: Its antigen is unknown.

This clonotype was obtained from a girl aged 10-17 years with multiple sclerosis. The rearrangement uses TRBV5-1 and TRBJ2-7; no firm D call. The sequenced sample was blood. In nucleotides, the CDR3 is TGCGCCAGCAGCTTGCACGGAACCTACGAGCAGTACTTC. Translation: CASSLHGTYEQYF.